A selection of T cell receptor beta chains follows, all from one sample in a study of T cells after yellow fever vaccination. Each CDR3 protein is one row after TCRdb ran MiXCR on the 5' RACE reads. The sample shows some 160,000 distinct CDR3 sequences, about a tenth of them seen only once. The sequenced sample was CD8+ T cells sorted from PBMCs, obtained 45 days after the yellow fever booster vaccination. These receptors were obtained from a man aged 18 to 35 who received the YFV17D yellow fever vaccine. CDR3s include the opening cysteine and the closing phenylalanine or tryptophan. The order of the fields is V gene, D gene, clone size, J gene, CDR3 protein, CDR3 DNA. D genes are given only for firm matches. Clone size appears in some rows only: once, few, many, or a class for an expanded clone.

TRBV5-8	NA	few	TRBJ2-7	CASRSGRASSYEQYF	TGTGCCAGCAGGAGTGGGAGAGCCAGCTCCTACGAGCAGTACTTC
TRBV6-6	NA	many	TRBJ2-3	CASSYGETSTDTQYF	TGTGCCAGCAGTTACGGAGAAACTAGCACAGATACGCAGTATTTT
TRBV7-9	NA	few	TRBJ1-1	CASSLLRLITGRDTEAFF	TGTGCCAGCAGCCTACTTCGTCTTATTACAGGGAGGGACACTGAAGCTTTCTTT
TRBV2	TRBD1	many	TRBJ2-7	CASSDRDRDYEQYF	TGTGCCAGCAGCGACCGGGACAGGGACTACGAGCAGTACTTC
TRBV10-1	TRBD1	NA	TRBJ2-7	CASSESGKGTGGNEQYF	TGCGCCAGCAGTGAGTCCGGAAAGGGGACAGGGGGCAACGAGCAGTACTTC
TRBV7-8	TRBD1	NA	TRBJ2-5	CASSLWGHLDRGQETQYF	TGTGCCAGCAGCTTATGGGGACATTTGGACAGGGGGCAAGAGACCCAGTACTTC
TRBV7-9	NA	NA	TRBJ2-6	CASSSRDSGANVLTF	TGTGCCAGCAGCTCGCGGGACTCTGGGGCCAACGTCCTGACTTTC
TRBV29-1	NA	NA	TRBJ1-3	CSARSGNTIYF	TGCAGCGCCCGATCTGGAAACACCATATATTTT
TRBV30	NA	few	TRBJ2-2	CAWDRWGGELFF	TGTGCCTGGGACAGGTGGGGCGGGGAGCTGTTTTTT
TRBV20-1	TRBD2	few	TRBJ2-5	CSATLTSSRLTQYF	TGCAGTGCTACCCTGACTAGCTCGCGATTGACCCAGTACTTC
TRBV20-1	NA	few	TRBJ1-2	CSARDLGGDVWGYTF	TGCAGTGCTAGAGATCTGGGGGGCGACGTGTGGGGCTACACCTTC
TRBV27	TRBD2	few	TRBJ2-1	CASSGIAGGPNNEQFF	TGTGCCAGCAGTGGGATAGCGGGGGGGCCGAACAATGAGCAGTTCTTC
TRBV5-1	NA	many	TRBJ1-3	CASSEGEDSGNTIYF	TGCGCCAGCAGCGAGGGGGAAGACTCTGGAAACACCATATATTTT
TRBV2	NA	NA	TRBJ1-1	CASRGSVSMNTEAFF	TGTGCCAGCAGAGGGAGTGTTTCAATGAACACTGAAGCTTTCTTT
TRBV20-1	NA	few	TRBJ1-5	CSARDRMGDQPQHF	TGCAGTGCTAGAGATAGAATGGGGGATCAGCCCCAGCATTTT
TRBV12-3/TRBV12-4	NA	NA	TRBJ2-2	CASSFWPRDGEAGELFF	TGTGCCAGCAGTTTCTGGCCCAGGGACGGGGAGGCCGGGGAGCTGTTTTTT
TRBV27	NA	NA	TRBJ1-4	CASSLLGRGSEKLFF	TGTGCCAGCAGTTTATTGGGTCGGGGTAGTGAAAAACTGTTTTTT
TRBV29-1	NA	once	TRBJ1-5	CSVSVGSSNQPQHF	TGCAGCGTTTCTGTGGGATCTAGCAATCAGCCCCAGCATTTT
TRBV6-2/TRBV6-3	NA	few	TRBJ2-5	CASSYYNQETQYF	TGTGCCAGCAGTTATTACAACCAAGAGACCCAGTACTTC
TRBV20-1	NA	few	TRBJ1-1	CSASKNRRAPMNTEAFF	TGCAGTGCTAGCAAAAATCGCCGGGCCCCGATGAACACTGAAGCTTTCTTT
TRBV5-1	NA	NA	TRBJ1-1	CASSFRGPHGITEAFF	TGCGCCAGCAGCTTTCGGGGCCCCCACGGTATCACTGAAGCTTTCTTT
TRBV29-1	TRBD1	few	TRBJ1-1	CSVRPQGGSAFF	TGCAGCGTCAGGCCGCAGGGGGGTTCGGCTTTCTTT